This TCR beta chain appears in the sequencing data of a study of T cell clonality in common variable immunodeficiency. Findings of the study overall: Common variable immunodeficiency TCR beta sequences reportedly had fewer deletions and N-nucleotide insertions. Authors noted CVID clonality's cause needs subpopulation repertoire sequencing.

CDR3 length: 15 residues. V was clipped by 8 bases and J by 2 bases, with 19 bases between them. Germline V gene sequence: CDR1 MNHEY, CDR2 SVGEGT. This table comes from immunoSEQ multiplex PCR, and its TCRdb copy is limited to in-frame clones, with some not included. Recorded here are more than 6,500 clones; the top ten clones represent 3.5% to 4.5%. A word on this clone: Its antigen is not identified. Coverage ceases 3 residues before the CDR3 finishes, and the germline J gene fills in the end.

The rearrangement joins TRBV6-2 or TRBV6-3 to TRBJ2-7; D gene unclear. The sequence was obtained from a human donor with common variable immunodeficiency. What was sequenced was peripheral blood mononuclear cells. The CDR3 loop is CASRGLPPQTYEQYF. The CDR3 DNA, read in part, is TGTGCCAGCCGCGGCTTACCCCCGCAAACCTACGAG.